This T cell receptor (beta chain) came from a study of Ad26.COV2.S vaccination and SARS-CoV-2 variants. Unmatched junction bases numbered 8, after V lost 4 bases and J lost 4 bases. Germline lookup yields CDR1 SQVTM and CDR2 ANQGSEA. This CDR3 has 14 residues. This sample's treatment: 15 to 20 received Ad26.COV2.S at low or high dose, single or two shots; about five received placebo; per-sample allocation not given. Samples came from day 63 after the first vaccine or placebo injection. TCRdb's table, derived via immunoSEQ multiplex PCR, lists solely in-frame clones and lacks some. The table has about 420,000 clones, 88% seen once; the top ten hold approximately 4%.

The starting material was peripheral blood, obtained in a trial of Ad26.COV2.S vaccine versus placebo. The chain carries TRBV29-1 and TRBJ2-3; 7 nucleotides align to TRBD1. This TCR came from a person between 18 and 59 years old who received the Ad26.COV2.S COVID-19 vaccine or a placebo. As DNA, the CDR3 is TGCAGCGTTGGAGGGGGCGAGGGCGCAGATACGCAGTATTTT. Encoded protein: CSVGGGEGADTQYF.